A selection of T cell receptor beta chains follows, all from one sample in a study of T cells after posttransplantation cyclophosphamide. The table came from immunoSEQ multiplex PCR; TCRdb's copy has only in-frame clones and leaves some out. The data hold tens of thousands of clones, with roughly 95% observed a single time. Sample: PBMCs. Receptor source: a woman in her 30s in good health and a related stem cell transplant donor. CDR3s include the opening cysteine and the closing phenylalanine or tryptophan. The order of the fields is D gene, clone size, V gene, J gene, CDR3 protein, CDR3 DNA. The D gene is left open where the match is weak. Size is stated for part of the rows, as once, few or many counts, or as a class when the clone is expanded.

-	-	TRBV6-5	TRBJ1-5	CASSLTRDQPQHF	TGTGCCAGCAGTTTAACGAGGGATCAGCCCCAGCATTTT
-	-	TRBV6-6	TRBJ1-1	CASGLGGDTEAFF	TGTGCCAGCGGGTTAGGCGGAGACACTGAAGCTTTCTTT
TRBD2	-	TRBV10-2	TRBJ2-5	CASSGLAGGPSQETQYF	TGCGCCAGCAGCGGACTAGCGGGGGGGCCGAGCCAAGAGACCCAGTACTTC
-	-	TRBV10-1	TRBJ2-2	CASSDRATNTGELFF	TGCGCCAGCAGTGACAGAGCTACAAACACCGGGGAGCTGTTTTTT
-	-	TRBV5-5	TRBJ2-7	CASSPRTGNYEQYF	TGTGCCAGCAGCCCAAGGACGGGGAACTACGAGCAGTACTTC
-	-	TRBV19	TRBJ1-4	CASFAGSATNEKLFF	TGTGCCAGTTTCGCAGGATCTGCAACTAATGAAAAACTGTTTTTT
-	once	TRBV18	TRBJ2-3	CASSPVRSTDTQYF	TGTGCCAGCTCACCAGTGAGAAGCACAGATACGCAGTATTTT
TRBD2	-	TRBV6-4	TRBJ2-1	CASSPGTSGEYNEQFF	TGTGCCAGCAGTCCCGGGACTAGCGGGGAGTACAATGAGCAGTTCTTC
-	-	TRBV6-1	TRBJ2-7	CASSEETESYEQYF	TGTGCCAGCAGTGAAGAAACGGAGTCCTACGAGCAGTACTTC
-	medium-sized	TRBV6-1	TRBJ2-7	CASSERQGVLSGGFYEQYF	TGTGCCAGCAGTGAACGACAGGGGGTACTTAGCGGGGGTTTCTACGAGCAGTACTTC
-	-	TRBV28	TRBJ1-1	CASSLVGTEAFF	TGTGCCAGCAGTTTGGTGGGGACTGAAGCTTTCTTT
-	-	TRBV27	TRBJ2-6	CASSSGGAGANVLTF	TGTGCCAGCAGTTCCGGAGGGGCTGGGGCCAACGTCCTGACTTTC
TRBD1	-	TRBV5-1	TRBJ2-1	CASSLVGDRGYNEQFF	TGCGCCAGCAGCTTGGTAGGGGACAGGGGTTACAATGAGCAGTTCTTC
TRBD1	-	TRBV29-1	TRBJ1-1	CSVAGQSNTEAFF	TGCAGCGTTGCGGGACAGTCGAACACTGAAGCTTTCTTT